This note documents a single T cell receptor (beta chain) sequence. Its antigen is unidentified. The entry originates in a study of a mutant IDH1 vaccine in newly diagnosed glioma. Study-level background: Most had both radiotherapy and temozolomide beforehand; others had only one.

As for time point: week 11, during vaccination. What each vaccine dose contained was 300 ug of mutant IDH1 20-mer peptide, accompanied by topical imiquimod. The table came from immunoSEQ multiplex PCR; TCRdb's copy has only in-frame clones and leaves some out. The sample has 55,000 or so clones, around 90% seen once. In germline, CDR1 is MNHEY, CDR2 SVGAGI. The ends were cut back, 0 bases at V and 7 bases at J, with 10 bases in the middle. The CDR3 extends over 14 amino acids. The clonotype comes from a man aged 50 to 60 with glioma. The sequencing here drew on PBMCs, taken from a glioma patient whose treatment included an IDH1 peptide vaccine. V and J are TRBV6-5 and TRBJ2-1, with a tentative D call TRBD2 (6 bases). The CDR3 bases are TGTGCCAGCAGTTACTCGCCCCGGGGGAATGAGCAGTTCTTC. Translation gives CASSYSPRGNEQFF.